This T cell receptor beta chain was sequenced in a study of OX40 agonist ivuxolimab in advanced cancers. Study-wide context: In this cohort, patients received ivuxolimab, an agonistic anti-OX40 (CD134) antibody. Patients were dosed intravenously with ivuxolimab at 0.01 to 10 mg/kg every 2 weeks. Prior checkpoint blockade (anti-PD-1, anti-PD-L1 or anti-CTLA-4) was permitted; under 50% had it.

Autoimmune disease history or systemic immunosuppression was exclusionary. Sequenced by immunoSEQ multiplex PCR; TCRdb stores in-frame clones only, minus some. In the table there are under 80,000 clones, 88% of which are singletons. CDR1 is SQVTM and CDR2 is ANQGSEA in the germline V gene. The length of the CDR3 is 13 residues. The chain employs TRBV29-1 and TRBJ2-2; D remains unclear. This TCR came from an adult with an advanced solid tumor such as melanoma, head and neck, liver or kidney cancer. The sample was CD4+ or CD8+ T cells sorted from blood, taken in a trial of the OX40 agonist ivuxolimab. In DNA form, the CDR3 reads TGCAGTGGGGTTAGGGAATTCACCGGGGAGCTGTTTTTT. Its translation: CSGVREFTGELFF.